The rows below give T cell receptor beta chains drawn from one sample of a study of T cells in Graves' hyperthyroidism and ophthalmopathy. TCRdb processed the multiplex PCR reads anew with MiXCR; each CDR3 protein has one entry. Counted here are 500,000 to 600,000 distinct CDR3 sequences, approximately 15% occurring once; the ten biggest clones make up approximately 20%. Sequenced material: blood. These receptor sequences come from a woman between 18 and 29 years old with Graves' hyperthyroidism. Both conserved end residues are part of each CDR3. Clone size is shown for a subset of rows, as once, few, many or a class of expanded clone.

TRBJ2-5,.,TRBV29-1,CSVAERGGEETQYF
TRBJ1-2,few,TRBV19,CASSLGQGSAYGYTF
TRBJ2-1,.,TRBV4-1,CASSQGLGINNEQFF
TRBJ2-1,few,TRBV27,CASSFQGGAVNEQFF
TRBJ2-5,few,TRBV4-3,CASSQGLAGFGETQYF
TRBJ2-7,.,TRBV11-2,CASSLGGLAVGGEQYF
TRBJ1-6,many,TRBV7-2,CASSLSGQPYSPLHF
TRBJ2-7,many,TRBV6-2/TRBV6-3,CASSSFEVWREDEQYF
TRBJ1-6,.,TRBV7-3,CASSQGGNSPPHF
TRBJ1-1,many,TRBV27,CASSLGLALNTEAFF
TRBJ1-5,.,TRBV9,CASGVGAQPQHF
TRBJ2-7,.,TRBV24-1,CATSDPLPEDTGVMYEQYF
TRBJ1-1,many,TRBV2,CASSEAVTGEAFF
TRBJ2-2,few,TRBV30,CAWFLAGGTGELFF
TRBJ1-1,.,TRBV24-1,CATSDATGLNTEAFF
TRBJ1-1,few,TRBV19,CASSIAHPRGGRGSEAFF
TRBJ1-1,many,TRBV30,CAWSSWGGQANKAFF
TRBJ2-2,few,TRBV7-8,CASSRPGTDTGELFF
TRBJ2-1,few,TRBV24-1,CATSDYRVNEQFF
TRBJ2-2,.,TRBV19,CASSIRPAYTGELFF
TRBJ2-1,few,TRBV4-3,CASSPGAGEQFF
TRBJ2-7,few,TRBV28,CASSFGLGRNEQYF
TRBJ2-7,many,TRBV30,CAWSRGGLSYEQYF
TRBJ1-1,many,TRBV4-1,CASSLSVGGARQDTEAFF
TRBJ2-1,many,TRBV2,CASSEARTGSGAGSSYNEQFF
TRBJ1-1,.,TRBV6-6,CASSYSRGMNTEAFF
TRBJ1-2,many,TRBV20-1,CSARGVTYGYTF
TRBJ1-1,many,TRBV13,CASSYDRGTEAFF
TRBJ1-5,once,TRBV29-1,CSVTLGGRGSNQPQHF
TRBJ1-1,.,TRBV6-2/TRBV6-3,CASSYGRRTEAFF
TRBJ2-1,.,TRBV7-9,CASSFYICSASPYNEQFF
TRBJ1-2,.,TRBV19,CASSIDAYGYTF
TRBJ1-1,many,TRBV15,CATSRDIAEAFF
TRBJ2-1,.,TRBV27,CASSSRDREQFF
TRBJ1-4,.,TRBV11-2,CASSLGTGAASLLFF
TRBJ2-1,few,TRBV29-1,CSAGREPTYNEQFF
TRBJ2-1,once,TRBV10-3,CAISESGLAGGNEQFF
TRBJ1-2,few,TRBV13,CASSSRAGGYTF
TRBJ1-5,few,TRBV19,CASRSGREGNQPQHF